These T cell receptor beta chains were read from a single sample in a study of shared clonotypes between healthy human individuals. Sequencing was performed with immunoSEQ multiplex PCR; in TCRdb, only in-frame clones are kept and a portion is missing. The sample lists over 2,000,000 clones, 85% to 95% seen once, with less than 2% in the top ten. The sample taken for sequencing was naive CD8+ T cells from PBMCs. Receptors originate from a young man in good health. Some clones in this sample may be carry-over from other donors' samples. CDR3s include the opening cysteine and the closing phenylalanine or tryptophan. D genes are given only for firm matches. Some rows have no size entry. The others give once, few or many, or a class for an expanded clone.

size	J	D	V	CDR3	DNA
-	TRBJ2-1	-	TRBV4-1	CASSPRNRYNEQFF	TGCGCCAGCAGCCCAAGGAACAGGTACAATGAGCAGTTCTTC
-	TRBJ2-1	TRBD2	TRBV27	CASSPGLTPYNEQFF	TGTGCCAGCAGTCCGGGACTAACCCCCTACAATGAGCAGTTCTTC
-	TRBJ1-5	-	TRBV27	CASGWGVSQPQHF	TGTGCCAGCGGGTGGGGCGTGAGTCAGCCCCAGCATTTT
-	TRBJ2-4	-	TRBV27	CASSLGSKNIQYF	TGTGCCAGCAGTTTAGGGTCCAAAAACATTCAGTACTTC
-	TRBJ2-5	-	TRBV5-1	CASSRGRDQETQYF	TGCGCCAGCAGCCGGGGGCGGGACCAAGAGACCCAGTACTTC
-	TRBJ2-7	-	TRBV7-3	CASSPTGSYEQYF	TGTGCCAGCAGCCCGACGGGCTCCTACGAGCAGTACTTC
-	TRBJ2-7	TRBD2	TRBV11-2	CASSLGRREAYEQYF	TGTGCCAGCAGCTTAGGCCGGCGGGAGGCCTACGAGCAGTACTTC
-	TRBJ2-1	-	TRBV19	CASSTSWDEQFF	TGTGCCAGTAGTACAAGCTGGGATGAGCAGTTCTTC
-	TRBJ2-2	-	TRBV29-1	CSVEDGSVNTGELFF	TGCAGCGTTGAAGACGGTAGCGTCAACACCGGGGAGCTGTTTTTT
-	TRBJ2-1	-	TRBV2	CASSEARDPWEQFF	TGTGCCAGCAGTGAAGCCCGGGACCCATGGGAGCAGTTCTTC
-	TRBJ1-1	-	TRBV19	CASGGVGTEAFF	TGTGCCAGTGGAGGGGTGGGCACTGAAGCTTTCTTT
-	TRBJ1-4	-	TRBV2	CASKWVRNEKLFF	TGTGCCAGCAAGTGGGTCAGAAATGAAAAACTGTTTTTT
-	TRBJ1-1	-	TRBV5-8	CASSLRRGRWGEAFF	TGTGCCAGCAGCCTGCGGAGGGGTCGATGGGGTGAAGCTTTCTTT
-	TRBJ2-7	-	TRBV19	CASSWDSSSYEQYF	TGTGCCAGTAGTTGGGATTCAAGCTCCTACGAGCAGTACTTC
once	TRBJ2-3	-	TRBV2	CASSVGKSTDTQYF	TGTGCCAGCAGTGTAGGTAAAAGCACAGATACGCAGTATTTT
-	TRBJ2-7	-	TRBV7-9	CASSYDRPYEQYF	TGTGCCAGCAGCTACGACAGACCCTACGAGCAGTACTTC
-	TRBJ2-7	-	TRBV27	CASSTWTNPNYYEQYF	TGTGCCAGCAGTACATGGACAAACCCGAATTACTACGAGCAGTACTTC
-	TRBJ2-2	TRBD2	TRBV13	CASSHGLAENTGELFF	TGTGCCAGCAGCCACGGACTAGCGGAAAACACCGGGGAGCTGTTTTTT
-	TRBJ1-5	-	TRBV27	CASSPSDQPQHF	TGTGCCAGCAGCCCCAGCGATCAGCCCCAGCATTTT
-	TRBJ1-2	-	TRBV19	CASSIGRLGYTF	TGTGCCAGTAGTATCGGACGTTTAGGCTACACCTTC
-	TRBJ2-1	-	TRBV7-2	CASSFPGAGENEQFF	TGTGCCAGCAGCTTTCCAGGGGCTGGGGAGAATGAGCAGTTCTTC
-	TRBJ2-2	-	TRBV19	CASTIWGLRSYTGELFF	TGTGCCAGTACTATCTGGGGCCTACGTTCATACACCGGGGAGCTGTTTTTT
-	TRBJ2-5	-	TRBV2	CASSGAGVETQYF	TGTGCCAGCAGTGGGGCAGGGGTGGAGACCCAGTACTTC
once	TRBJ2-7	-	TRBV6-1	CASSETVTYEQYF	TGTGCCAGCAGTGAGACAGTTACCTACGAGCAGTACTTC
-	TRBJ2-5	TRBD2	TRBV2	CASSELRLAGGETQYF	TGTGCCAGCAGTGAACTAAGGCTAGCGGGAGGAGAGACCCAGTACTTC
-	TRBJ2-1	-	TRBV6-5	CASRGLATTNEQFF	TGTGCCAGCAGGGGGCTAGCGACCACCAATGAGCAGTTCTTC
-	TRBJ2-3	-	TRBV6-5	CASSYPTGNTDTQYF	TGTGCCAGCAGTTACCCGACAGGAAACACAGATACGCAGTATTTT